The clone carrying this T cell receptor beta chain occurred a few times. Original methodology: Amplification of reference gene primers provided the estimated nucleated cell counts. Only in-frame clones appear in the TCRdb table, and some are missing; sequencing was by immunoSEQ multiplex PCR. The V and J calls and clone size were taken over from that table, and D and trimming were inferred from the DNA. The data contain more than 110,000 clones, 80% to 85% of them singletons. Germline-derived CDR1 and CDR2 are LGHDT and YNNKEL (reference sequence). V was cut by 1 base and J by 4 bases, with 10 bases left in between. This CDR3 contains 14 residues. The data originate from a study of blood T cell repertoires in COVID-19. Study summary: Acute-phase and convalescent COVID-19 samples originated in the United States, Italy and Spain. The analysed material was cDNA or gDNA that came from T cells, B-cell-depleted T cells, or PBMCs.

This chain connects TRBV3-1 (or the pseudogene TRBV3-2) to TRBJ1-2; unclear D gene. The receptor was derived from a woman in her sixties with acute or convalescent COVID-19. Material: peripheral blood. The CDR3 sequence: CASSQGVGSYGYTF. The CDR3 DNA follows: TGTGCCAGCAGCCAAGGTGTAGGGAGCTATGGCTACACCTTC.